Following are 6 T cell receptor beta chains from one sample sequenced in a study of cytomegalovirus exposure and HLA in healthy donors. The PCR ran on 60 Vbeta and 13 Jbeta primers. Profiled with immunoSEQ multiplex PCR; TCRdb holds only in-frame clones, not every one. The sample shows around 60,000 clones, 65% to 85% of them seen only once. Sequencing was performed on PBMCs. The receptors shown here come from a male donor in good health and CMV-seronegative.

The genes are TRBV30 and TRBJ1-1, with 10 positions matching TRBD1. The CDR3 sequence is 16 residues long. Trimming cost V 6 bases and J 2 bases; bases outside gene matches: 12. Germline V gives CDR1 GTSNPN, CDR2 SVGIG (reference sequence). CDR3 sequence reads: CACRTGGGNSNTEAFF. CDR3 DNA sequence: TGTGCCTGCCGGACAGGGGGAGGTAATTCTAACACTGAAGCTTTCTTT. Using reference TRBV30 and TRBJ1-1 for the parts outside the CDR3, the full variable domain is SQTIHQWPATLVQPVGSPLSLECTVEGTSNPNLYWYRQAAGRGLQLLFYSVGIGQISSEVPQNLSASRPQDRQFILSSKKLLLSDSGFYLCACRTGGGNSNTEAFFGQGTRLTVV.

The rearrangement uses TRBV2 and TRBJ1-4, with 8 nucleotides matching TRBD1. The CDR3 contains 15 residues. Trimming cost V 5 bases and J 5 bases; bases outside gene matches: 7. Germline V gene data show CDR1 as SNHLY and CDR2 as FYNNEI. CDR3 region: CASSSGQGRNEKLFF. The CDR3, as DNA: TGTGCCAGCAGTTCAGGACAGGGCCGAAATGAAAAACTGTTTTTT.

This chain joins TRBV10-3 and TRBJ1-5, with D possibly matching TRBD1 (5 bases). V was cut by 4 bases and J by 0 bases, with 7 bases left in between. The CDR3 extends over 14 amino acids. Germline CDR1 ENHRY, CDR2 SYGVKD. CDR3 amino acids: CAISGQLSNQPQHF. The CDR3 nucleotides read TGTGCCATCAGTGGACAGCTTAGCAATCAGCCCCAGCATTTT.

The gene calls are TRBV6-1 and TRBJ2-7; possible D gene TRBD1, 6 bases. CDR3 length: 14 amino acids. Germline-derived CDR1 and CDR2 are MNHNS and SASEGT. Trimming cost V 3 bases and J 2 bases, with 11 bases left between them. CDR3 sequence: CASSDTTGPYEQYF. CDR3 nucleotide sequence: TGTGCCAGCAGTGACACGACAGGACCCTACGAGCAGTACTTC.

The chain uses TRBV11-2 and TRBJ1-1; unclear D gene. The germline V gene has CDR1 SGHAT and CDR2 FQNNGV. The V and J ends lost 2 bases and 3 bases respectively, with 7 bases between them. CDR3 length: 13 amino acids. This chain's CDR3 is CASSLNGYTEAFF. The CDR3, as DNA: TGTGCCAGCAGCTTAAACGGGTACACTGAAGCTTTCTTT.

The chain is built from TRBV7-3 and TRBJ2-1, with TRBD2 identical over 7 bases. The CDR3 totals 19 residues. V was pared by 2 bases and J by 1 base, with 14 bases of the junction left unmatched. The germline CDR1 and CDR2 sequences are SGHTA and FQGTGA. CDR3 loop: CASSLWPTYSGVSYNEQFF. Here the CDR3 DNA reads TGTGCCAGCAGCTTATGGCCCACCTACAGCGGGGTATCCTACAATGAGCAGTTCTTC.